This T cell receptor beta chain derives from a study of T cells after yellow fever vaccination. Whole-study findings and limits: Primary-vaccination clones mostly resurfaced post-booster (about 95% CD4, 85% to 90% CD8). Although the secondary response was weaker, it peaked faster, at day 5 versus 15.

This clonotype occurred many times. As yet, its antigen is unknown. Universal primer sites and UMIs were introduced during 5'RACE template-switching synthesis of TCR cDNA. Using its own MiXCR run on the 5' RACE reads, TCRdb lists one record per CDR3 protein. The repertoire holds about 210,000 distinct CDR3 sequences, with roughly 3.3% as singletons. The CDR3 runs to 16 residues. V shed 5 bases and J shed 4 bases, with 15 bases lying between them. The V gene is TRBV12-3 or TRBV12-4, the J gene TRBJ1-6; tentative D call: TRBD1 (6 bases). The specimen comprised CD4+ T cells sorted from PBMCs, sampled 10 days after the yellow fever booster vaccination. The TCR originated in a man aged 18 to 29 who received the YFV17D yellow fever vaccine. The CDR3 DNA sequence: TGTGCCAGCAGTCCCGGGGGCCATTCATATAATTCACCCCTCCACTTT. This sequence encodes CASSPGGHSYNSPLHF.